Each of the 5 T cell receptor beta chains below was sequenced from the same sample in a study of T cell changes during pregnancy in multiple sclerosis. Assay used: immunoSEQ multiplex PCR; TCRdb lists only in-frame clones, some missing. This table holds about 38,000 clones, around 90% found once. Sequenced material: CD8+ T cells from peripheral blood mononuclear cells, taken after pregnancy. These receptors originate from a female donor with multiple sclerosis, enrolled in a pregnancy study.

The V call is TRBV28, the J call TRBJ2-7, with D perhaps matching TRBD2 (7 bases). From germline, CDR1 is MDHEN and CDR2 SYDVKM. V lost 6 bases and J lost 4, with 13 bases in between. This CDR3 is 13 amino acids long. Here the CDR3 reads CASRGGGWYEQYF. As DNA, the CDR3 is TGTGCCAGCAGAGGGGGAGGGTGGTACGAGCAGTACTTC.

The chain couples TRBV11-2 to TRBJ2-7; possible D gene TRBD2, 7 bases. Germline CDR1 SGHAT, CDR2 FQNNGV. CDR3 length equals 15 residues. Trimming removed 4 bases from V and 1 base from J, with 14 bases in between. The CDR3 region has the DNA TGTGCCAGCAGCTCCAGGGAGGGGGGGTCCTACGAGCAGTACTTC. It codes for CASSSREGGSYEQYF.

The CDR3 DNA is TGTGCCACCAGCAGAGACAGGGGGCCTAATGAAAAACTGTTTTTT. The encoded protein is CATSRDRGPNEKLFF. V gene TRBV15 combines with J gene TRBJ1-4, with 8 bases fitting TRBD1. The CDR3 extends over 15 amino acids. With V trimmed by 0 bases and J by 3 bases, 0 bases remained unmatched. Germline CDR1 is LNHNV and CDR2 is YYDKDF (reference sequence).

The chain is built from TRBV30 and TRBJ2-2, with a possible D match to TRBD1 (5 bases). The CDR3 extends over 13 amino acids. Trimming cost V 7 bases and J 7 bases, with 16 bases left between them. Germline lookup yields CDR1 GTSNPN and CDR2 SVGIG (reference sequence). CDR3 nucleotides: TGTGCCTTCATTGCAGGGTTTGGCGGGGAGCTGTTTTTT. It yields the protein CAFIAGFGGELFF.

The J gene is TRBJ2-7, the V gene TRBV10-1; weak D call: TRBD1 (5 bases). The germline V and J ends were trimmed by 6 bases and 9 bases, with 18 bases remaining between them. Germline V gene lookup returns CDR1 WNHNN and CDR2 SYGVQD (reference sequence). This CDR3 is 13 amino acids long. The CDR3 DNA reads TGCGCCAGCAGCGATGGCGCAGGGTATCCGCAGTACTTC. Its translation: CASSDGAGYPQYF.